This T cell receptor (beta chain) came from a study of blood T cell repertoires in COVID-19. Turning to the study itself: Material from acute and convalescent COVID-19 was sourced from the United States, Italy and Spain. PBMCs, B-cell-depleted T cells, or T cells were the source of the cDNA or gDNA that made up the material.

The CDR3 sequence is 14 residues long. V was pared by 0 bases and J by 6 bases, with 12 bases between. Germline V gives CDR1 LGHNA, CDR2 YNFKEQ. Authors' processing steps: Cell counts per sample came from amplifying reference gene primers. TCRdb's table, derived via immunoSEQ multiplex PCR, lists solely in-frame clones and lacks some. V and J calls plus clone size are reproduced from that table; the DNA served to infer D and trimming. Of 20,000 to 25,000 clones detected, about 91% appear once; the ten largest clones hold about 7.9%. Source material: peripheral blood. The sequence was collected from a man in his 70s with active COVID-19. The rearrangement links TRBV4-2 to TRBJ2-7, with a possible D match to TRBD2 (7 bases). In DNA form, the CDR3 reads TGTGCCAGCAGCCAAGATCTTAGGGGGGGCGAGCAGTACTTC. Amino acids: CASSQDLRGGEQYF.